This T cell receptor beta chain was identified in a study of shared clonotypes between healthy human individuals. Findings of the study overall: It was observed that about 5% of naive CD4 clonotypes were shared across a handful of donors.

V shed 4 bases, J shed 7 bases, and the junction held 11 bases outside the gene matches. Per the germline V gene, CDR1 is SEHNR and CDR2 is FQNEAQ (reference sequence). CDR3 size: 16 residues. Positive CCR7 selection of CD45RO-negative cells yielded the naive CD8 cells, and terminally differentiated effector memory CD45RA+ cells were excluded. Note on this clone: Its antigen remains unidentified.

Every immunoSEQ plate was one replicate of a subset's evenly spread DNA. Sorted-subset replicate PCR reactions were performed with approximately 0.2 ug DNA, corresponding to tens of thousands of T cell genomes. The assay was immunoSEQ multiplex PCR, and TCRdb's table has in-frame clones only and misses some. The table lists about 680,000 clones, about 92% of them singletons. Source material: naive CD8+ T cells sorted from blood. The chain couples TRBV7-9 to TRBJ1-4, with 8 bases aligning to TRBD1. This TCR was sampled from a man aged 30-40 years in good health. CDR3 protein: CASSSTPGTGFEKLFF. The CDR3, as DNA: TGTGCCAGCAGCTCCACCCCCGGGACAGGATTTGAAAAACTGTTTTTT.